The rows below give T cell receptor beta chains drawn from one sample of a study of blood T cell repertoires in COVID-19. Method: immunoSEQ multiplex PCR; TCRdb's copy keeps in-frame clones and lacks some. Of fewer than 300,000 clones listed, approximately 82% are singletons. The sample taken for sequencing was peripheral blood. The receptors here all came from a woman younger than 30 with acute or convalescent COVID-19. Each CDR3 is given with its conserved first and last residue. A D gene is named only where the DNA matches it firmly.

v_gene	d_gene	j_gene	CDR3aa
TRBV29-1	-	TRBJ1-5	CSVLDTLSNQPQHF
TRBV4-2	-	TRBJ1-2	CASSRPGTTSHGYTF
TRBV7-9	TRBD1	TRBJ2-7	CASTPGQANYEQYF
TRBV19	-	TRBJ2-5	CASSIGAGVGVETQYF
TRBV6-6	-	TRBJ1-5	CASNLDSANQPQHF
TRBV7-6	-	TRBJ2-2	CASSLGGLGPGELFF
TRBV9	-	TRBJ2-1	CASSVGANFNEQFF
TRBV30	-	TRBJ1-1	CAWSPGWGDTEAFF
TRBV28	-	TRBJ2-2	CSWRAPGELFF
TRBV29-1	TRBD1	TRBJ2-1	CSARTGGIEQFF
TRBV18	TRBD2	TRBJ2-1	CASSPGRAGTEQFF
TRBV27	TRBD1	TRBJ2-7	CASSLGQGGYEQYF
TRBV5-1	-	TRBJ1-1	CASTRGGGVAEAFF
TRBV9	TRBD1	TRBJ1-2	CASSVGTGSYTF
TRBV11-3	-	TRBJ1-1	CASSFQGPGTEAFF
TRBV12-5	TRBD1	TRBJ2-5	CASGLGYLSTGIQETQYF
TRBV5-6	-	TRBJ2-7	CASSIGVYSSYEQYF